Listed below are T cell receptor beta chains from one sample, sequenced in a study of monozygotic twins with inflammatory bowel disease. One entry per CDR3 protein, without DNA, is what TCRdb gives after re-calling the 5' RACE reads. Its clone listing holds around 450,000 distinct CDR3 sequences. Sequencing used blood. The receptors shown here come from a human donor with ulcerative colitis or Crohn's disease, or a healthy co-twin of an affected twin (not recorded which). The CDR3 runs from the conserved cysteine through the conserved F or W.

J: TRBJ2-1; V: TRBV5-1; length: 15; CDR3: CASSSASGSYNEQFF
J: TRBJ2-2; V: TRBV4-3; length: 16; CDR3: CASSQDSSPNTGELFF
J: TRBJ2-1; V: TRBV18; length: 13; CDR3: CASSPPSGNEQFF
J: TRBJ2-7; V: TRBV12-3/TRBV12-4; length: 11; CDR3: CASSLRVEQYF
J: TRBJ2-1; V: TRBV5-6; length: 15; CDR3: CASSLLGAGDNEQFF
J: TRBJ2-7; V: TRBV7-2; length: 14; CDR3: CASSLGAQVYEQYF
J: TRBJ2-7; V: TRBV4-2; length: 14; CDR3: CASSQGGRFLEQYF
J: TRBJ1-2; V: TRBV6-5; length: 15; CDR3: CGSSYSRGIDYGYTF
J: TRBJ2-7; V: TRBV20-1; length: 18; CDR3: CSASVLAGGLGALREQYF
J: TRBJ2-1; V: TRBV7-3; length: 16; CDR3: CASSLMWGGAYNEQFF
J: TRBJ2-1; V: TRBV5-1; length: 14; CDR3: CASSLGDIVDEQFF
J: TRBJ2-7; V: TRBV18; length: 12; CDR3: CASSTGTYEQYF
J: TRBJ2-2; V: TRBV15; length: 14; CDR3: CATSSRANTGELFF
J: TRBJ2-3; V: TRBV4-3; length: 15; CDR3: CASSQDHIRTDTQYF
J: TRBJ1-4; V: TRBV9; length: 15; CDR3: CASSVDRGWNEKLFF
J: TRBJ2-3; V: TRBV20-1; length: 15; CDR3: CSAREATTSTDTQYF
J: TRBJ1-2; V: TRBV16; length: 14; CDR3: CASSPEKGTHGYTF
J: TRBJ1-1; V: TRBV29-1; length: 16; CDR3: CSGCEVGGAYGTEAFF
J: TRBJ1-2; V: TRBV7-2; length: 14; CDR3: CASSLNAVNYGYTF
J: TRBJ1-4; V: TRBV25-1; length: 15; CDR3: CASSDHGTMGEKLFF
J: TRBJ1-6; V: TRBV7-2; length: 17; CDR3: CASSLPVDSSYNSPLHF
J: TRBJ1-5; V: TRBV6-1; length: 15; CDR3: CASRDGQSGGQPQHF
J: TRBJ1-2; V: TRBV5-1; length: 11; CDR3: CASRSGYGYTF
J: TRBJ1-1; V: TRBV6-1; length: 15; CDR3: CASSPRGRVNTEAFF